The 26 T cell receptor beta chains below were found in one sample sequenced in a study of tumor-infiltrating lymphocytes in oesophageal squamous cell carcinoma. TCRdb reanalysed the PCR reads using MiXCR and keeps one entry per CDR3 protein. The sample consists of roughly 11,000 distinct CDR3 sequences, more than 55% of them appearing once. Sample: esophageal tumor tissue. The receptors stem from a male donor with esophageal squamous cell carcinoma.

DNA for the CDR3: TGTGCCAGCAGACAGGGACTAGCGGGGAACAATGAGCAGTTCTTC. Protein: CASRQGLAGNNEQFF. The chain recombines TRBV7-8 with TRBJ2-5; the match to TRBD2 covers 13 bases. The tail of the sequence fits TRBJ2-1 better, so the J call may be wrong. The CDR3 loop spans 15 amino acids. The germline CDR1 and CDR2 sequences are SGHVS and FQNEAQ.

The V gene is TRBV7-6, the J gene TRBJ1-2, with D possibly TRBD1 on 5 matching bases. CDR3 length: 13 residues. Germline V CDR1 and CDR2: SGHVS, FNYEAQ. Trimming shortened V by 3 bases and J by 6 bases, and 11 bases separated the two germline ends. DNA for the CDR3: TGTGCCAGCAGCTTGACAGTCGCGAATGGCTACACCTTC. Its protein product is CASSLTVANGYTF.

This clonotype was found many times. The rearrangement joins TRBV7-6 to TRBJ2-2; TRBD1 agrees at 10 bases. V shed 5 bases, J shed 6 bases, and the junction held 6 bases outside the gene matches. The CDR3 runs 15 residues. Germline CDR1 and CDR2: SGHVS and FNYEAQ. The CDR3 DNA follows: TGTGCCAGCAGCCCAGGGACAGGGGTGGCCGGGGAGCTGTTTTTT. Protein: CASSPGTGVAGELFF.

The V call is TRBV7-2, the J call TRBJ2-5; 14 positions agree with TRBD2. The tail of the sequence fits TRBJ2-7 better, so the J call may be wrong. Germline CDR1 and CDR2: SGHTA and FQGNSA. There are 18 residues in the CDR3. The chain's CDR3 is CASSFPTSGRAYAGEQYF. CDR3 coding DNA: TGTGCCAGCAGCTTCCCGACTAGCGGGAGGGCATATGCTGGCGAGCAGTACTTC.

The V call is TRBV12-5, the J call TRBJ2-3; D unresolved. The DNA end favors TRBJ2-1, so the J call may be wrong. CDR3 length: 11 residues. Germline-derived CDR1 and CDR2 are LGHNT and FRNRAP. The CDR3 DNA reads TGTGCTAGTGGTCCAGGCTATGAGCAGTTCTTC. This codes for CASGPGYEQFF.

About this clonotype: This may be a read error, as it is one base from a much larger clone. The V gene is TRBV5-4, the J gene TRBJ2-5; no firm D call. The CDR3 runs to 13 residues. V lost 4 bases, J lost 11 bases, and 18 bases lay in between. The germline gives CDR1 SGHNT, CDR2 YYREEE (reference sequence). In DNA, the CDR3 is TGTGCCAGCAGCGGAGTAACCTACAATGAGCAGTACTTC. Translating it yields CASSGVTYNEQYF.

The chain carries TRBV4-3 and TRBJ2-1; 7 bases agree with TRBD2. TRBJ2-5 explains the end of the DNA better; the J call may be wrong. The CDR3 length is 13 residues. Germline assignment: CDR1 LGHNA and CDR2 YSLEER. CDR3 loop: CASSQGPGGTQYF. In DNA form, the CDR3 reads TGCGCCAGCAGCCAAGGCCCGGGGGGGACCCAGTACTTC.

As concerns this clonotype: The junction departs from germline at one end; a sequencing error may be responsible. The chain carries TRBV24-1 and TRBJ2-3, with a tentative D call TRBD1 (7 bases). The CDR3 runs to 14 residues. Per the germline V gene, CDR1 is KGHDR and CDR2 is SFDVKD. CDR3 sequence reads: CATSGEDRTREQFF. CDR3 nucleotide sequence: TGTGCCACCAGTGGGGAGGACAGGACACGGGAGCAGTTCTTT.

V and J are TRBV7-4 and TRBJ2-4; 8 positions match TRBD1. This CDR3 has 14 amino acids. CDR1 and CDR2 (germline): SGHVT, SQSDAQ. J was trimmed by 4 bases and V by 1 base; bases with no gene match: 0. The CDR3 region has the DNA TGTGCCAGCAGCTTAGACAGGGGGAAAAACATTCAGTACTTC. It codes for CASSLDRGKNIQYF.

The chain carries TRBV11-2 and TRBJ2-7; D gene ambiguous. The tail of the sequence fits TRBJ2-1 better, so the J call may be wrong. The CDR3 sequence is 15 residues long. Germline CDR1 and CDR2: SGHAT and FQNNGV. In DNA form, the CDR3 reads TGTGCCAGCAGCTTAGTGGGAACCTCCTACAATGAGCAGTTCTTC. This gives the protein CASSLVGTSYNEQFF.

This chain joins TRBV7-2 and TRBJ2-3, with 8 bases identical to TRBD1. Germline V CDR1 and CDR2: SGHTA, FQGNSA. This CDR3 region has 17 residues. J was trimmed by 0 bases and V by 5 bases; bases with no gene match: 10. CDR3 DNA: TGTGCCAGCAGCCCTCGACAGGGGCTTCAGAGCACAGATACGCAGTATTTT. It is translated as CASSPRQGLQSTDTQYF.

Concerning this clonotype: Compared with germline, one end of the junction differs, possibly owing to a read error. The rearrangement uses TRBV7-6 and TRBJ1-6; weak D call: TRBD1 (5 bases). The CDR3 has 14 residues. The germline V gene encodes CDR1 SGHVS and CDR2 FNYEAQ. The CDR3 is CASSLGTHTYEQYF. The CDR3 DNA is TGTGCCAGCAGCTTGGGGACTCACACCTACGAGCAGTACTTT.

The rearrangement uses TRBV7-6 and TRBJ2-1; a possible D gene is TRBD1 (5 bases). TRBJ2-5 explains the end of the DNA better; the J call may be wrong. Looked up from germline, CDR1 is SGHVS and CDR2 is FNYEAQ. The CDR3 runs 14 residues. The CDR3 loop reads CASSLRQGQETQYF. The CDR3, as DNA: TGTGCCAGCAGCTTAAGGCAGGGCCAAGAGACCCAGTACTTC.

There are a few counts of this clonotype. CDR3 region: CASSLRTSGGRDEQFF. The DNA for the CDR3 is TGTGCCAGCAGCCTAAGGACTAGCGGGGGTAGGGATGAGCAGTTCTTC. V usage is TRBV7-2 and J usage is TRBJ2-1; 13 positions match TRBD2. The CDR3 sequence is 16 residues long. The J segment lost 8 bases and the V segment lost 5 bases, leaving 9 bases of the junction unmatched. Germline CDR1 SGHTA, CDR2 FQGNSA. Combining the CDR3 with reference TRBV7-2 and TRBJ2-1 gives the whole variable domain GAGVSQSPSNKVTEKGKDVELRCDPISGHTALYWYRQSLGQGLEFLIYFQGNSAPDKSGLPSDRFSAERTGGSVSTLTIQRTQQEDSAVYLCASSLRTSGGRDEQFFGPGTRLTVL.

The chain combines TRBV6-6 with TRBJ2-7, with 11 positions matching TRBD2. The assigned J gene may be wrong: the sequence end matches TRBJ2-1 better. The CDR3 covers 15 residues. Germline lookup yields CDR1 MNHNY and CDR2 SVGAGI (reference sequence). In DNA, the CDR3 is TGTGCCAGCAACATAGGGACTAGCGGAATAAATGAGCAGTTCTTC. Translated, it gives CASNIGTSGINEQFF.

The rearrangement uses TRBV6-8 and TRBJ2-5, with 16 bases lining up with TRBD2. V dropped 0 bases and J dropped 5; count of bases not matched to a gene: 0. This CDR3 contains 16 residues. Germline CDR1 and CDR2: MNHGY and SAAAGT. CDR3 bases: TGTGCCAGCAGTTACTCGGGACTAGCGGGAGGGGAGACCCAGTACTTC. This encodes CASSYSGLAGGETQYF.

The CDR3 is CATSDLGTSGINEQFF. As DNA, the CDR3 is TGTGCCACCAGTGATTTGGGGACTAGCGGGATTAATGAGCAGTTCTTC. The chain carries TRBV24-1 and TRBJ2-7; TRBD2 agrees at 13 bases. The J call may be in error: the DNA end matches TRBJ2-1 better. This CDR3 is 16 amino acids long. CDR1 is KGHDR and CDR2 is SFDVKD in the germline V gene.

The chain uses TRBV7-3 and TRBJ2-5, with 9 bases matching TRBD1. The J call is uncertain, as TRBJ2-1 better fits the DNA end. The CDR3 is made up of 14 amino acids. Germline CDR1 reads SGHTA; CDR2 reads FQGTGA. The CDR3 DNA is TGTGCCAGCAGCTTAACCGGACAGGGGTATGAGCAGTTCTTC. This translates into CASSLTGQGYEQFF.

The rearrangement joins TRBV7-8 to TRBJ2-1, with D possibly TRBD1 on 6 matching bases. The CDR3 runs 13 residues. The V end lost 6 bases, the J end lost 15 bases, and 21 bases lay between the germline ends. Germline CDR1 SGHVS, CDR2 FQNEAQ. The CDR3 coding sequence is TGTGCCAGCAGTCCCAGGGGACCTACCGACCGGTTCTTC. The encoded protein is CASSPRGPTDRFF.

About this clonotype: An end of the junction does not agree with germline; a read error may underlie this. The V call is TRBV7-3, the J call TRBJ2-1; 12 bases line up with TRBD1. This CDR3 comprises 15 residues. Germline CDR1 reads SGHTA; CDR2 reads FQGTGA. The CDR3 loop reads CASSKGQGAYNEQLF. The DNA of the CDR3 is TGTGCCAGCAGCAAGGGACAGGGGGCCTACAATGAGCAGTTGTTC.

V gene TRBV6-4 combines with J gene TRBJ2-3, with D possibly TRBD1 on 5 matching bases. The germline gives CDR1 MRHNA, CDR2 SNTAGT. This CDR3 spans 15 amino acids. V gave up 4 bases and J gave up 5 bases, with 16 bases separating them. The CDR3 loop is CASSGLVAGKDTQYF. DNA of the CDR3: TGTGCCAGCAGTGGACTCGTAGCAGGGAAAGATACGCAGTATTTT.

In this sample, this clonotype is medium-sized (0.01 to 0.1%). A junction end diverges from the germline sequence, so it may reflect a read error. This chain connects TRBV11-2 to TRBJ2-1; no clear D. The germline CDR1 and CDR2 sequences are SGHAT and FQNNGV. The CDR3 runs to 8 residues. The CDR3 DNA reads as TGTGCCAGCAGCAAGGACCACTTC. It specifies CASSKDHF. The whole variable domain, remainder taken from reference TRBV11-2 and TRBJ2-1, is EAGVAQSPRYKIIEKRQSVAFWCNPISGHATLYWYQQILGQGPKLLIQFQNNGVVDDSQLPKDRFSAERLKGVDSTLKIQPAKLEDSAVYLCASSKDHFGPGTRLTVL.

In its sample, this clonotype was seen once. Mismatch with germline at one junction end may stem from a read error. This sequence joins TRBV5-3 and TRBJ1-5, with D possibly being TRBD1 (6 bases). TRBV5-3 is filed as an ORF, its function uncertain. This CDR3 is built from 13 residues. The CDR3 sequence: CASSLQGDQPQHF. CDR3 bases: TGTGCCAGCAGCTTACAGGGCGATCAGCCCCAGCATTTT.

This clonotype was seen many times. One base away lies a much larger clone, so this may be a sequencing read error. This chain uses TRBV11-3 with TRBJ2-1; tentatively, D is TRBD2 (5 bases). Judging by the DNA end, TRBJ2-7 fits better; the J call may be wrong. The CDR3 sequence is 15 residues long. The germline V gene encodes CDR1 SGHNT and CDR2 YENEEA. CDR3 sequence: CASSLDVAGYNEQYF. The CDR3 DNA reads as TGTGCCAGCAGCTTAGATGTGGCGGGCTACAATGAGCAGTACTTC.

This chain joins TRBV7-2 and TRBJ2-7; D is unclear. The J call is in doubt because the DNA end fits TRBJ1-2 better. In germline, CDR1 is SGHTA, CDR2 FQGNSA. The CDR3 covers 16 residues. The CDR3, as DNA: TGTGCCAGCAGCTTAGAAGGAAGTCGAGGCGGCTATGGCTACACCTTC. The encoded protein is CASSLEGSRGGYGYTF.

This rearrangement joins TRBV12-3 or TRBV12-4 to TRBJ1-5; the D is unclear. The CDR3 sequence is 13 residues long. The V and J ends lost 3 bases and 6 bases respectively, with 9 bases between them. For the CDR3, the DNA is TGTGCCAGCAGTTTGGAGGGAATTCAGCCCCAGCATTTT. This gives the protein CASSLEGIQPQHF.